Sequencing of this T cell receptor beta chain was carried out in a study of post-analysis software for immune sequencing data. Study-level points and caveats: Significantly lower normalized Chao1 diversity was found in patients with multiple sclerosis relative to controls. Elevated frequency relative to controls characterized four or five TRBV segments in patients, TRBV5-6, TRBV5-1 and TRBV20-1 among them.

Unique molecular identifiers had been added to the TCR beta cDNA libraries. TCRdb reanalysed the PCR reads using MiXCR and keeps one entry per CDR3 protein. The sample consists of roughly 700,000 distinct CDR3 sequences, approximately 30% of them appearing once. Germline V gene data show CDR1 as KGHSH and CDR2 as LQKENI. V dropped 6 bases and J dropped 3 bases, with 14 bases sitting between them. The CDR3 loop spans 14 amino acids. Remarks on this clonotype: Its specificity is unknown.

Sequenced: blood. This chain joins TRBV18 and TRBJ1-2; D is unclear. The receptor comes from a girl aged 5-17 years with multiple sclerosis. The CDR3 bases are TGTGCCAGCTCCTGGGATCCGAGATACTATGGCTACACCTTC. Amino acids: CASSWDPRYYGYTF. The whole variable domain, remainder taken from reference TRBV18 and TRBJ1-2, is NAGVMQNPRHLVRRRGQEARLRCSPMKGHSHVYWYRQLPEEGLKFMVYLQKENIIDESGMPKERFSAEFPKEGPSILRIQQVVRGDSAAYFCASSWDPRYYGYTFGSGTRLTVV.